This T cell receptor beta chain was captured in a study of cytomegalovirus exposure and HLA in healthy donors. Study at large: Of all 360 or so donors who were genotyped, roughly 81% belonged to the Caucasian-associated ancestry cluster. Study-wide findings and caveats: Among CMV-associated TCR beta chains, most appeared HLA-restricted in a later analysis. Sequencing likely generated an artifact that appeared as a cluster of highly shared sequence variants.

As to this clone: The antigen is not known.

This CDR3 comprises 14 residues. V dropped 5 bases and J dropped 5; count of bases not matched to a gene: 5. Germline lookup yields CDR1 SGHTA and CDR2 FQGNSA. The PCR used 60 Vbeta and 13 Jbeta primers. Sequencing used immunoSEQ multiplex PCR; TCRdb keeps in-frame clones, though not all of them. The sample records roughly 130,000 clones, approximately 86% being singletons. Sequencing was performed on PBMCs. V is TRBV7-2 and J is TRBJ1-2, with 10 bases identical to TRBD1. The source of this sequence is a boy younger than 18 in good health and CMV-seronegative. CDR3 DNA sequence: TGTGCCAGCAGCCTCGGGGACAGGGGATATGGCTACACCTTC. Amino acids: CASSLGDRGYGYTF.